This T cell receptor beta chain was captured by sequencing in a study of blood T cell repertoires in COVID-19. On the study more broadly: Nucleic acid was either cDNA or gDNA, and it came from T cells, B-cell-depleted T cells, or PBMCs.

Here immunoSEQ multiplex PCR was the method, and the copy in TCRdb shows in-frame clones only, minus some. The repertoire holds 250,000 to 300,000 clones, with around 88% as singletons. The CDR3 covers 16 residues. Germline CDR1 reads SGHAT; CDR2 reads FQNNGV. The trim removed 5 bases at V and 6 bases at J, leaving 12 bases unmatched. Material: peripheral blood. The chain has TRBV11-2 and TRBJ1-2; TRBD1 matches at 10 bases. The receptor's source is a woman aged 25 to 45 who had recovered from COVID-19. The CDR3: CASSLRGTGDFHGYTF. CDR3 nucleotide sequence: TGTGCCAGCAGCCTCCGGGGGACAGGGGATTTTCATGGCTACACCTTC.